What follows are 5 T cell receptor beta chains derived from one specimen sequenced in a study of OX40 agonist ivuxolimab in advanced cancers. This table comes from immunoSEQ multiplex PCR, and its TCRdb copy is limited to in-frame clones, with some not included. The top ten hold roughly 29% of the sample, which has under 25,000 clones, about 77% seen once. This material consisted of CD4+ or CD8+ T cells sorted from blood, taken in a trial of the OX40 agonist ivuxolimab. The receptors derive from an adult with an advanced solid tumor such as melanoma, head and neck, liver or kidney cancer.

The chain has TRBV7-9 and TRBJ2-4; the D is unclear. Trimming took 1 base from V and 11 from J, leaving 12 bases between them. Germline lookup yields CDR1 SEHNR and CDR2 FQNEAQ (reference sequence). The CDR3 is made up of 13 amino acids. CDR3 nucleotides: TGTGCCAGCAGCTTAGGTTCGGACCTAGTTCAGTACTTC. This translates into CASSLGSDLVQYF.

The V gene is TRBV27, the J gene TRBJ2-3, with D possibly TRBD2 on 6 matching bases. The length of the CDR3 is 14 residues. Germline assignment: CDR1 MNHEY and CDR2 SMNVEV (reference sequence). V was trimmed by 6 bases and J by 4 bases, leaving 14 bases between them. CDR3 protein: CASRPPGESDTQYF. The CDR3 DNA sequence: TGTGCCAGCAGACCCCCGGGAGAGTCAGATACGCAGTATTTT.

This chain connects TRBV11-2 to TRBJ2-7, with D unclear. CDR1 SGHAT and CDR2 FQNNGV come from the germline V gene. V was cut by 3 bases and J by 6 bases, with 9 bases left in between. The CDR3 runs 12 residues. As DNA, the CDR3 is TGTGCCAGCAGCTTTACCTCCCGCGAGCAGTACTTC. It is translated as CASSFTSREQYF.

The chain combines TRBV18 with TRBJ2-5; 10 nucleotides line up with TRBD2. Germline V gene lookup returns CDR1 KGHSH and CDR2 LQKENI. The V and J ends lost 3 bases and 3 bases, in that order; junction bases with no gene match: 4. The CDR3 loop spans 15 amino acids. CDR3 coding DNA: TGTGCCAGCTCACCCATACTAGCGGGGAAAGAGACCCAGTACTTC. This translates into CASSPILAGKETQYF. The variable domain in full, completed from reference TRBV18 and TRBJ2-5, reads NAGVMQNPRHLVRRRGQEARLRCSPMKGHSHVYWYRQLPEEGLKFMVYLQKENIIDESGMPKERFSAEFPKEGPSILRIQQVVRGDSAAYFCASSPILAGKETQYFGPGTRLLVL.

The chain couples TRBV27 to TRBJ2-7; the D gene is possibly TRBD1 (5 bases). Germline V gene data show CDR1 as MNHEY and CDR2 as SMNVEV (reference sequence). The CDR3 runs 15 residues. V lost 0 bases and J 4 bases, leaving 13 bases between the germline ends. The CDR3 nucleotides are TGTGCCAGCAGTTTATCGGGTGGGGCAACATACGAGCAGTACTTC. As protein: CASSLSGGATYEQYF.